The TCR beta chain under discussion was sequenced for a study of blood T cell repertoires in COVID-19. Overall study: From the United States, Italy and Spain came samples of acute and convalescent COVID-19. From T cells, B-cell-depleted T cells, or PBMCs came the material, which was cDNA or gDNA.

Trimming removed 0 bases at V and 1 base at J, with 6 bases between. The germline gives CDR1 SGHTA, CDR2 FQGNSA. The CDR3 totals 15 residues. Sequencing used immunoSEQ multiplex PCR; TCRdb keeps in-frame clones, though not all of them. There are around 56,000 clones in the sample; over 75% occur only once, and roughly 6.7% lies in the top ten. What was sequenced was peripheral blood. This clonotype was sampled from a man aged 55-75 years with active or convalescent COVID-19. The chain has TRBV7-2 and TRBJ1-4; the D is unclear. The CDR3 DNA reads as TGTGCCAGCAGCTTAGCCGGGAGAACTAATGAAAAACTGTTTTTT. Protein: CASSLAGRTNEKLFF.